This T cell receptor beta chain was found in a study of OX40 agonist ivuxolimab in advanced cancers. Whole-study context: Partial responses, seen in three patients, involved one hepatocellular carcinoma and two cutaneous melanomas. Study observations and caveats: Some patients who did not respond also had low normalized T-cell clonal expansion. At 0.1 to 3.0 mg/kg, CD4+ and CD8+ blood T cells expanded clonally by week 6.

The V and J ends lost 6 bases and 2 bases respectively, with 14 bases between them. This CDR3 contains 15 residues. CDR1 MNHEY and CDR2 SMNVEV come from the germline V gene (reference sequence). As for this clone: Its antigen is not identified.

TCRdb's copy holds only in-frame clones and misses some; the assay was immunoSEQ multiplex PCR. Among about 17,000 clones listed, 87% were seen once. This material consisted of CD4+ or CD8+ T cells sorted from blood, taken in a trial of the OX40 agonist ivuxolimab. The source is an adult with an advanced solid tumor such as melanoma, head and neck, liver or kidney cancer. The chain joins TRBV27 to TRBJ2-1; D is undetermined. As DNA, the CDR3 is TGTGCCAGCAGCCCCCTCGGCGGACCCTACAATGAGCAGTTCTTC. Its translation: CASSPLGGPYNEQFF.